This TCR beta chain was sequenced for a study of shared clonotypes between healthy human individuals. The naive CD8 fraction comprised CD45RO-negative cells positively selected for CCR7 and excluded terminally differentiated effector memory CD45RA+ cells. Clones were sequenced by immunoSEQ multiplex PCR, and TCRdb holds only the in-frame ones, with some missing. Of around 600,000 clones listed, approximately 95% were seen once; the top ten hold about 0.11%. The material sequenced was naive CD8+ T cells sorted from blood. The sequence was obtained from a woman under 40 in good health.

The DNA of the CDR3 is TGTGCCAGCAGTCGGGACAACTACGAGCAGTACTTC. Translating gives CASSRDNYEQYF. The chain carries TRBV6-6 and TRBJ2-7; weak D call: TRBD1 (6 bases). Germline V gene sequence: CDR1 MNHNY, CDR2 SVGAGI (reference sequence). The CDR3 is made up of 12 amino acids. V gave up 5 bases and J gave up 3 bases, with 8 bases separating them.